These 31 T cell receptor beta chains came from one sample sequenced in a study of blood T cell repertoires in COVID-19. Sequencing was performed with immunoSEQ multiplex PCR; in TCRdb, only in-frame clones are kept and a portion is missing. The repertoire holds a few hundred thousand clones, with about 80% as singletons. The source material was peripheral blood. The receptor set was obtained from a man aged 80 or over with acute or convalescent COVID-19.

The chain uses TRBV6-5 and TRBJ1-5; TRBD1 is a possible D gene (5 bases). The germline V and J ends were trimmed by 10 bases and 0 bases, with 13 bases remaining between them. Germline assignment: CDR1 MNHEY and CDR2 SVGAGI. This CDR3 has 14 residues. The CDR3 protein is CAIGDTYSNQPQHF. CDR3 nucleotides: TGTGCCATAGGGGATACTTATAGCAATCAGCCCCAGCATTTT.

The sample holds a few counts of this clone. The J gene is TRBJ2-7, the V gene TRBV19, with no clear D. CDR3 size: 15 residues. Trimming left V 3 bases short and J 4 bases short, with 16 bases between. Germline CDR1 and CDR2: LNHDA and SQIVND (reference sequence). As DNA, the CDR3 is TGTGCCAGTAGTATGTCGGTGCCCCCCGTTTACGAGCAGTACTTC. Protein product: CASSMSVPPVYEQYF.

The CDR3 spells CATSLTGSYNEQFF. CDR3 bases: TGTGCCACCAGTCTAACAGGATCCTACAATGAGCAGTTCTTC. V usage is TRBV24-1 and J usage is TRBJ2-1, with a possible D match to TRBD1 (5 bases). V was shortened by 6 bases and J by 1 base, with 9 bases between the two germline ends. From germline, CDR1 is KGHDR and CDR2 SFDVKD. The CDR3 loop spans 14 amino acids.

The chain joins TRBV6-5 to TRBJ2-7; 7 nucleotides agree with TRBD1. The V segment lost 6 bases and the J segment 1 base; nucleotides outside the gene matches: 9. The germline V gene has CDR1 MNHEY and CDR2 SVGAGI. CDR3 size: 15 residues. The CDR3 bases are TGTGCCAGCAGGCCCACAGGGGTTGATTCCTACGAGCAGTACTTC. It yields the protein CASRPTGVDSYEQYF.

On this clone itself: The sample contains more than one DNA sequence encoding this CDR3. The rearrangement links TRBV5-1 to TRBJ2-7; a possible D gene is TRBD2 (6 bases). CDR3 length equals 12 residues. Germline lookup yields CDR1 SGHRS and CDR2 YFSETQ. The ends were cut back, 7 bases at V and 3 bases at J, with 11 bases in the middle. CDR3 protein: CASSLGGYEQYF. The CDR3 DNA sequence: TGCGCCAGCTCCCTGGGGGGCTACGAGCAGTACTTC.

This chain links TRBV10-3 with TRBJ2-7; 7 nucleotides match TRBD1. Germline V gene data show CDR1 as ENHRY and CDR2 as SYGVKD. Trimming at V came to 7 bases and at J to 5 bases, leaving 14 bases not matched to a gene. The CDR3 length is 15 residues. CDR3 sequence reads: CAITDNRGKLHEQYF. CDR3 DNA: TGTGCCATCACCGATAACAGGGGTAAACTCCACGAGCAGTACTTC.

This clone was recorded only once. The chain employs TRBV5-1 and TRBJ2-7; TRBD2 matches at 11 bases. Germline V gives CDR1 SGHRS, CDR2 YFSETQ. The CDR3 extends over 13 amino acids. V lost 5 bases to trimming and J lost 3 bases; unmatched junction nucleotides: 1. CDR3 in amino acids: CASRLAGDYEQYF. CDR3 DNA: TGCGCCAGCAGACTAGCGGGGGACTACGAGCAGTACTTC.

The chain is built from TRBV28 and TRBJ1-5, with a possible D match to TRBD1 (6 bases). V shed 6 bases and J shed 7 bases, with 28 bases lying between them. The CDR3 spans 18 residues. Germline CDR1 and CDR2: MDHEN and SYDVKM. The CDR3 reads CASSQIPGRGGARQPQHF. CDR3 nucleotides: TGTGCCAGCAGCCAGATCCCGGGACGGGGGGGCGCGAGGCAGCCCCAGCATTTT.

The count of this clone is one. The V call is TRBV7-8, the J call TRBJ1-2; TRBD1 matches 7 bases. The CDR3 runs 14 residues. Losses at the gene ends were 5 bases for V and 7 bases for J; bases not matched to a gene: 10. The germline gives CDR1 SGHVS, CDR2 FQNEAQ. The CDR3 DNA reads TGTGCCAGCAGCCCTAACGACAGGGCAAGTGGCTACACCTTC. Residues: CASSPNDRASGYTF.

The gene calls are TRBV5-1 and TRBJ1-4; TRBD1 matches 8 bases. The J segment lost 10 bases and the V segment lost 2 bases, leaving 7 bases of the junction unmatched. There are 14 residues in the CDR3. The germline V gene has CDR1 SGHRS and CDR2 YFSETQ. The CDR3 loop reads CASSLRTGPGKLFF. CDR3 DNA sequence: TGCGCCAGCAGCTTAAGGACAGGGCCAGGAAAACTGTTTTTT. The variable domain in full, completed from reference TRBV5-1 and TRBJ1-4, reads KAGVTQTPRYLIKTRGQQVTLSCSPISGHRSVSWYQQTPGQGLQFLFEYFSETQRNKGNFPGRFSGRQFSNSRSEMNVSTLELGDSALYLCASSLRTGPGKLFFGSGTQLSVL.

The chain links TRBV25-1 to TRBJ2-2, with D tentatively TRBD2 (6 bases). Germline-derived CDR1 and CDR2 are MGHDK and SYGVNS. This CDR3 has 14 residues. With 7 bases removed from V and 1 base from J, the gap between germline ends came to 10 bases. The chain's CDR3 is CASMGRENTGELFF. CDR3 sequence (DNA): TGTGCCAGCATGGGGCGGGAGAACACCGGGGAGCTGTTTTTT.

A single count supports this clone. V gene TRBV7-3 combines with J gene TRBJ2-1, with a weak D call TRBD2 (6 bases). CDR3 length: 15 amino acids. The V end lost 3 bases, the J end lost 4 bases, and 13 bases lay between the germline ends. CDR1 is SGHTA and CDR2 is FQGTGA in the germline V gene. CDR3 bases: TGTGCCAGCAGCTTGTCCGGGAGTAAGTACAATGAGCAGTTCTTC. This translates into CASSLSGSKYNEQFF.

The J gene is TRBJ2-1, the V gene TRBV4-1; 8 bases fit TRBD2. The germline V gene has CDR1 MGHRA and CDR2 YSYEKL. V dropped 9 bases and J dropped 10; count of bases not matched to a gene: 17. The CDR3 contains 15 residues. As DNA, the CDR3 is TGCGCCAGTGAAAAGACGGGACTAGGCGTTAGGGAGCAGTTCTTC. This translates into CASEKTGLGVREQFF.

V and J are TRBV18 and TRBJ1-5; unclear D gene. V lost 6 bases and J lost 6, with 18 bases in between. This CDR3 contains 15 residues. The germline gives CDR1 KGHSH, CDR2 LQKENI. The CDR3 sequence: CASSQSSGGPQPQHF. The CDR3 region has the DNA TGTGCCAGCTCCCAAAGCTCAGGCGGGCCTCAGCCCCAGCATTTT.

The V gene is TRBV18, the J gene TRBJ2-3; 8 positions agree with TRBD1. CDR3 length: 14 residues. Germline V gene sequence: CDR1 KGHSH, CDR2 LQKENI. Trimming took 6 bases from V and 6 from J; bases not matched to a gene: 8. The CDR3 nucleotides are TGTGCCAGCTCCCAGGACAGGGATTTCGATACGCAGTATTTT. Residues: CASSQDRDFDTQYF. Full variable domain (missing parts from reference TRBV18 and TRBJ2-3): NAGVMQNPRHLVRRRGQEARLRCSPMKGHSHVYWYRQLPEEGLKFMVYLQKENIIDESGMPKERFSAEFPKEGPSILRIQQVVRGDSAAYFCASSQDRDFDTQYFGPGTRLTVL.

This CDR3 is CASRPTGTKAGNTIYF. CDR3 sequence (DNA): TGTGCCAGCAGGCCGACAGGAACGAAGGCTGGAAACACCATATATTTT. The genes are TRBV28 and TRBJ1-3; a weak D match, TRBD1 (6 bases). Trimming removed 6 bases from V and 2 bases from J, with 17 bases in between. Germline CDR1 MDHEN, CDR2 SYDVKM. The CDR3 spans 16 residues.

This sequence joins TRBV7-9 and TRBJ2-1; the match to TRBD2 covers 8 bases. This CDR3 has 16 residues. Unmatched junction bases numbered 8, after V lost 5 bases and J lost 2 bases. Looked up from germline, CDR1 is SEHNR and CDR2 is FQNEAQ (reference sequence). In DNA, the CDR3 is TGTGCCAGCAGCGTCCGGGGGGGCGTGACCTACAATGAGCAGTTCTTC. The encoded protein is CASSVRGGVTYNEQFF.

The chain combines TRBV25-1 with TRBJ1-1; a possible D gene is TRBD1 (5 bases). Germline CDR1 is MGHDK and CDR2 is SYGVNS. Trimming removed 3 bases at V and 5 bases at J, with 10 bases between. The CDR3 has 13 residues. In DNA, the CDR3 is TGTGCCAGCAGTGACGGGGGGAGAACTGAAGCTTTCTTT. This gives the protein CASSDGGRTEAFF.

The J gene is TRBJ1-6, the V gene TRBV5-1, with D maybe TRBD1 (6 bases). The germline V and J ends were trimmed by 4 bases and 7 bases, with 24 bases remaining between them. The CDR3 is made up of 18 amino acids. Germline CDR1 is SGHRS and CDR2 is YFSETQ. CDR3 amino acids: CASSLTPNRVPINSPLHF. CDR3 coding DNA: TGCGCCAGCAGCCTTACCCCTAACAGGGTTCCTATAAATTCACCCCTCCACTTT.

The chain links TRBV6-5 to TRBJ2-1; 9 bases fit TRBD1. CDR1 is MNHEY and CDR2 is SVGAGI in the germline V gene. This CDR3 is built from 16 residues. With V trimmed by 4 bases and J by 7 bases, 11 bases remained unmatched. The CDR3 protein is CASSSLPGTGKNEQFF. For the CDR3, the DNA is TGTGCCAGCAGTTCCTTACCGGGGACAGGGAAGAATGAGCAGTTCTTC.

The rearrangement uses TRBV6-5 and TRBJ2-1; TRBD2 matches at 7 bases. V was clipped by 0 bases and J by 10 bases; unmatched bases: 3. The CDR3 runs 13 residues. Germline CDR1 is MNHEY and CDR2 is SVGAGI. The CDR3 DNA follows: TGTGCCAGCAGTTACTCGAGACTAGCAGAGCAGTTCTTC. Residues: CASSYSRLAEQFF.

This clone was seen more than once but under ten times. V is TRBV6-5 and J is TRBJ1-2; 9 positions agree with TRBD1. The trim removed 11 bases at V and 9 bases at J, leaving 13 bases unmatched. This CDR3 has 13 amino acids. Per germline, CDR1 MNHEY and CDR2 SVGAGI. For the CDR3, the DNA is TGTGCCTCGAAGGGGACAGGGATCCGTCGCTACACCTTC. Translated: CASKGTGIRRYTF.

The rearrangement links TRBV7-6 to TRBJ1-1; D is undetermined. The length of the CDR3 is 13 residues. V lost 0 bases, J lost 3 bases, and 5 bases lay in between. Germline CDR1 SGHVS, CDR2 FNYEAQ. CDR3 loop: CASSLAQDTEAFF. Written as DNA, the CDR3 is TGTGCCAGCAGCTTAGCCCAGGACACTGAAGCTTTCTTT.

This clone came up a few times. The chain couples TRBV9 to TRBJ1-3; D is uncertain. The CDR3 covers 16 residues. Germline CDR1 reads SGDLS; CDR2 reads YYNGEE. V was shortened by 0 bases and J by 3 bases, with 13 bases between the two germline ends. The chain's CDR3 is CASSVATRRDGNTIYF. DNA for the CDR3: TGTGCCAGCAGCGTAGCTACTCGGAGGGATGGAAACACCATATATTTT.

The chain uses TRBV19 and TRBJ2-5; D unclear. V was shortened by 6 bases and J by 1 base, with 12 bases between the two germline ends. The CDR3 runs to 14 residues. Germline V CDR1 and CDR2: LNHDA, SQIVND (reference sequence). CDR3: CASSPLRPQETQYF. In nucleotides, the CDR3 is TGTGCCAGTAGCCCTTTGAGGCCCCAAGAGACCCAGTACTTC. The entire variable domain, with the rest obtained from reference TRBV19 and TRBJ2-5, is as follows: DGGITQSPKYLFRKEGQNVTLSCEQNLNHDAMYWYRQDPGQGLRLIYYSQIVNDFQKGDIAEGYSVSREKKESFPLTVTSAQKNPTAFYLCASSPLRPQETQYFGPGTRLLVL.

The chain couples TRBV11-2 to TRBJ2-7; maybe TRBD1 (6 bases). V was trimmed by 5 bases and J by 2 bases, leaving 22 bases between them. CDR3 length: 17 residues. The V gene's germline CDR1 is SGHAT and CDR2 FQNNGV. The CDR3 spells CASSPSVNRVRAYEQYF. The CDR3, as DNA: TGTGCCAGCAGCCCATCGGTCAACAGGGTAAGGGCCTACGAGCAGTACTTC.

The rearrangement uses TRBV28 and TRBJ2-1; tentatively, D is TRBD2 (5 bases). CDR3 length: 12 residues. Trimming cost V 1 base and J 8 bases, with 6 bases left between them. Germline V lookup: CDR1 MDHEN, CDR2 SYDVKM. CDR3 residues: CASSLSGDEQFF. CDR3 nucleotides: TGTGCCAGCAGTTTATCCGGGGATGAGCAGTTCTTC.

The chain recombines TRBV6-5 with TRBJ1-5, with 7 bases aligning to TRBD1. Germline assignment: CDR1 MNHEY and CDR2 SVGAGI. The CDR3 sequence is 13 residues long. V shed 6 bases, J shed 2 bases, and the junction held 1 base outside the gene matches. The CDR3 nucleotides are TGTGCCAGCAGAGACAGGGGCAATCAGCCCCAGCATTTT. Translating it yields CASRDRGNQPQHF.

The rearrangement uses TRBV30 and TRBJ1-3; D uncertain. V lost 1 base and J 8 bases, leaving 9 bases between the germline ends. This CDR3 has 12 residues. Germline loops: CDR1 GTSNPN, CDR2 SVGIG (reference sequence). CDR3 amino acids: CAWSENRYTIYF. CDR3 in DNA: TGTGCCTGGAGTGAGAATAGATACACCATATATTTT.

The gene calls are TRBV27 and TRBJ2-7; weak D call: TRBD2 (6 bases). CDR1 is MNHEY and CDR2 is SMNVEV in the germline V gene (reference sequence). This CDR3 contains 14 residues. Trimming took off 4 bases at V and 0 bases at J, with 10 bases between the two ends. This chain's CDR3 is CASSWRDSSYEQYF. CDR3 coding DNA: TGTGCCAGCAGTTGGAGGGACTCCTCCTACGAGCAGTACTTC.

The chain joins TRBV7-9 to TRBJ1-6; 8 bases agree with TRBD1. Germline V gene sequence: CDR1 SEHNR, CDR2 FQNEAQ (reference sequence). The CDR3 is 14 residues long. The trim removed 6 bases at V and 6 bases at J, leaving 4 bases unmatched. The CDR3 reads CASSQGAGNSPLHF. CDR3 sequence (DNA): TGTGCCAGCAGTCAGGGGGCGGGTAATTCACCCCTCCACTTT.